This record looks at one T cell receptor (beta chain) sequence and its context. Its target is not known. Germline V gives CDR1 LNHDA, CDR2 SQIVND (reference sequence). The CDR3 is made up of 15 amino acids. Germline trimming cut 2 bases from V and 10 bases from J; bases unmatched to any gene: 11. The method was immunoSEQ multiplex PCR; TCRdb's version includes in-frame clones alone and lacks a portion of them. The table lists some 260,000 clones, roughly 87% of them singletons. The data originate from a study of cytomegalovirus exposure and HLA in healthy donors. Study-wide results and limits: The CMV antigen specificity of three CMV-associated chains was confirmed through in vitro analysis. Cytomegalovirus-associated TCR beta chains were listed, numbering over 150. Most TCRs appeared rarely, but some public TCRs recurred in many donors. The tendency of first-cohort TCR clusters to co-occur in the roughly 120 validation repertoires was identified by a subsequent analysis.

This TCR derives from a woman aged 25 to 39 in good health and CMV-seronegative. Material: PBMCs. V is TRBV19 and J is TRBJ2-5, with 9 bases aligning to TRBD1. The CDR3 sequence: CASSIFTGGAGDQYF. The CDR3 DNA reads TGTGCCAGTAGTATATTTACAGGGGGCGCCGGGGACCAGTACTTC.